This T cell receptor (beta chain) was profiled in a study of T cells after yellow fever vaccination. Across the study: Those fractions that held only low numbers of cells were prepared using the SMART-Seq v4 Ultra Low Input RNA kit. The study, taken as a whole, reports: The CD4 and CD8 compartments had a small share of their clonotypes in common. Once the booster was given, most primary-vaccination clones reappeared, at 95% to 97% for CD4 and 85% to 90% for CD8.

Synthesis of TCR cDNA relied on 5'RACE template switching, which attached a universal primer site and UMIs. TCRdb re-derived calls from the 5' RACE reads in MiXCR, one entry per CDR3 protein. This sample has hundreds of thousands of distinct CDR3 sequences, with roughly an eighth found just once. Concerning this clonotype: The antigen remains unidentified.

Germline CDR1 is KGHDR and CDR2 is SFDVKD. The CDR3 is made up of 15 amino acids. Trimming removed 3 bases from V and 5 bases from J; junction bases left unmatched: 6. This TCR was recovered from a man between 18 and 35 years old who received the YFV17D yellow fever vaccine. The rearrangement links TRBV24-1 to TRBJ2-1, with TRBD2 matching over 7 bases. The sample consisted of CD4+ T cells sorted from PBMCs, taken 15 days after the yellow fever booster vaccination. The CDR3: CATSDRASGHNEQFF. CDR3 bases: TGTGCCACCAGTGATCGGGCTAGCGGACACAATGAGCAGTTCTTC.